Shown below are 5 T cell receptor beta chains from a single sample sequenced in a study of T cells in Graves' hyperthyroidism and ophthalmopathy. Amplification of TCR beta CDR3 regions used RNA as the template. A first-round RT-PCR of the TCR CDR3 used the HTBI primer set. In TCRdb, the multiplex PCR reads were re-called with MiXCR into one record per CDR3 protein. The table lists fewer than 800,000 distinct CDR3 sequences, 16% of them singletons. Sequenced input: blood. Source of these receptors: a man between 18 and 35 years old with Graves' hyperthyroidism.

The chain uses TRBV11-2 and TRBJ2-6, with D maybe TRBD1 (6 bases). CDR1 is SGHAT and CDR2 is FQNNGV in the germline V gene. This CDR3 has 16 residues. The V and J ends lost 4 bases and 2 bases respectively, with 12 bases between them. The CDR3 nucleotides read TGTGCCAGCAGCTGGGGGCTCGGCCCTGGGGCCAACGTCCTGACTTTC. Protein product: CASSWGLGPGANVLTF. The full variable domain, its missing parts supplied by reference TRBV11-2 and TRBJ2-6, is EAGVAQSPRYKIIEKRQSVAFWCNPISGHATLYWYQQILGQGPKLLIQFQNNGVVDDSQLPKDRFSAERLKGVDSTLKIQPAKLEDSAVYLCASSWGLGPGANVLTFGAGSRLTVL.

This clonotype was seen at least ten times. This sequence joins TRBV27 and TRBJ2-1, with D unresolved. The CDR3 runs to 16 residues. Germline V gene data show CDR1 as MNHEY and CDR2 as SMNVEV (reference sequence). Trimming pared 4 bases from V and 0 bases from J, leaving 13 bases between. The CDR3 DNA follows: TGTGCCAGCAGTTACGATGAGACGAGCTCCTACAATGAGCAGTTCTTC. As protein: CASSYDETSSYNEQFF.

With regard to this clonotype: At one end the junction does not follow the germline gene, possibly because of a read error. The chain carries TRBV7-2 and TRBJ2-2; 9 nucleotides match TRBD1. Per germline, CDR1 SGHTA and CDR2 FQGNSA. The CDR3 contains 15 residues. CDR3 loop: CASSSPGQGVGKLFF. The CDR3 coding sequence is TGTGCCAGCAGCTCACCGGGACAGGGTGTCGGGAAGCTGTTTTTT.

This clonotype was counted between two and nine times. This chain links TRBV27 with TRBJ1-2; TRBD1 agrees at 8 bases. This CDR3 contains 13 residues. Trimming removed 0 bases from V and 7 bases from J; junction bases left unmatched: 1. The germline CDR1 and CDR2 sequences are MNHEY and SMNVEV (reference sequence). This CDR3 reads CASSLSDRAGYTF. DNA for the CDR3: TGTGCCAGCAGTTTATCGGACAGGGCTGGCTACACCTTC.

The rearrangement links TRBV10-3 to TRBJ2-7; 7 bases align to TRBD2. V shed 3 bases and J 0 bases; nucleotides not matched to a gene: 2. CDR3 length: 14 amino acids. CDR1 is ENHRY and CDR2 is SYGVKD in the germline V gene. The CDR3 DNA is TGTGCCATCAGTGACCTAGCGGACTCCTACGAGCAGTACTTC. Amino acids: CAISDLADSYEQYF.